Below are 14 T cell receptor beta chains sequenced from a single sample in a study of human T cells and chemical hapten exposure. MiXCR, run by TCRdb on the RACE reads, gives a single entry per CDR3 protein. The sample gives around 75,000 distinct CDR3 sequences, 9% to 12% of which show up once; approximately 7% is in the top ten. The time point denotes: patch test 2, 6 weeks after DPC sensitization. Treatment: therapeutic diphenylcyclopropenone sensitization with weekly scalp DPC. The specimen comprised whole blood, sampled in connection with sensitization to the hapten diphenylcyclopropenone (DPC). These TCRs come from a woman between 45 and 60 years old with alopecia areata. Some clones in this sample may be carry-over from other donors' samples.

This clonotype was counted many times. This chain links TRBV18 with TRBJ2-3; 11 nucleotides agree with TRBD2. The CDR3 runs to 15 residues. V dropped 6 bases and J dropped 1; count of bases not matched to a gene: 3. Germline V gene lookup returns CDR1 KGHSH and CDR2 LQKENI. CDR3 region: CASSLLAGGTDTQYF. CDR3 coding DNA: TGTGCCAGCTCTCTACTAGCGGGAGGCACAGATACGCAGTATTTT.

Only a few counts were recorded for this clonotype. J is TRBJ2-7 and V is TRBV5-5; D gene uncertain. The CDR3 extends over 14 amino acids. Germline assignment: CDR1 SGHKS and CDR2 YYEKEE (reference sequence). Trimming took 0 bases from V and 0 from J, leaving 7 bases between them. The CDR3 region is CASSLAQSSYEQYF. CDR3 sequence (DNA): TGTGCCAGCAGCTTGGCCCAGAGCTCCTACGAGCAGTACTTC.

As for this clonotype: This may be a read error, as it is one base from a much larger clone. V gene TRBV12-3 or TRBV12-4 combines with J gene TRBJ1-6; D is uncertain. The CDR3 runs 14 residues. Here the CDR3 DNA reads TGTGCCTGCAGTTTTGCGGCTAATAATTCACCCCTCCACTTT. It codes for CACSFAANNSPLHF.

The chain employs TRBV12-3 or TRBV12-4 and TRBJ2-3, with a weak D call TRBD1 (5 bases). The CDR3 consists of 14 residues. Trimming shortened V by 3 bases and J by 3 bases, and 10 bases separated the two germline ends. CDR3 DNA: TGTGCCAGCAGTTTTAGGGGTCGAACAGATACGCAGTATTTT. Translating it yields CASSFRGRTDTQYF.

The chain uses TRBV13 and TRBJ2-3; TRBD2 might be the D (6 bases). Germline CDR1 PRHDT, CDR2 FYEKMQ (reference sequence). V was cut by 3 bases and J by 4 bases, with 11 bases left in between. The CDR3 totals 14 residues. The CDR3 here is CASSFDGEADTQYF. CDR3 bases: TGTGCCAGCAGCTTTGACGGGGAGGCAGATACGCAGTATTTT.

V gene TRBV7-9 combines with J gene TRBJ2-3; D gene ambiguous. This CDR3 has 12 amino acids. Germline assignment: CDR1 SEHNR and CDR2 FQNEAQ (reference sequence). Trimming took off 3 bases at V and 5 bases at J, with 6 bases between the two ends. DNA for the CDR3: TGTGCCAGCAGCTTTTTGGAAGATACGCAGTATTTT. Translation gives CASSFLEDTQYF. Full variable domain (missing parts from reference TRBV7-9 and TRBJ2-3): DTGVSQNPRHKITKRGQNVTFRCDPISEHNRLYWYRQTLGQGPEFLTYFQNEAQLEKSRLLSDRFSAERPKGSFSTLEIQRTEQGDSAMYLCASSFLEDTQYFGPGTRLTVL.

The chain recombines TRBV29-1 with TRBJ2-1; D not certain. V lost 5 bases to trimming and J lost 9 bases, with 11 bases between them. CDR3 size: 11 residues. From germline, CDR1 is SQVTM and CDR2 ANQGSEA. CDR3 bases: TGCAGCGTTACCAGCGTGGGTGAGCAGTTCTTC. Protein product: CSVTSVGEQFF.

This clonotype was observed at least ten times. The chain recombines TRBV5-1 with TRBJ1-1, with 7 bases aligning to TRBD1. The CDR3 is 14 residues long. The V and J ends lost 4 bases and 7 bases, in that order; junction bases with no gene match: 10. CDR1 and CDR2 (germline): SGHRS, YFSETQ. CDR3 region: CASSKQGGEVEAFF. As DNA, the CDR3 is TGCGCCAGCAGCAAGCAAGGGGGCGAGGTTGAAGCTTTCTTT.

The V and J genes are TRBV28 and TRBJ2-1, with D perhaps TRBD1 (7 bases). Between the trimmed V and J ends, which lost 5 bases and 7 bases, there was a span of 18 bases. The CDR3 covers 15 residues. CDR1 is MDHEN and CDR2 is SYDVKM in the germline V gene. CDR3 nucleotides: TGTGCCAGCAGTCGGGCCCCACAGGGGAGGAATGAGCAGTTCTTC. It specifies CASSRAPQGRNEQFF.

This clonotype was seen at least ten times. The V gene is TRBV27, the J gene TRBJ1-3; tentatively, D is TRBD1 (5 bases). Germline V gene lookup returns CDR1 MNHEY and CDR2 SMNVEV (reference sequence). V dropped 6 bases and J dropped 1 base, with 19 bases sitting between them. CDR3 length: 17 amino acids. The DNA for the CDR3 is TGTGCCAGCAGAGGAAGGGGATCCTCGGGGTCTGGAAACACCATATATTTT. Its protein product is CASRGRGSSGSGNTIYF.

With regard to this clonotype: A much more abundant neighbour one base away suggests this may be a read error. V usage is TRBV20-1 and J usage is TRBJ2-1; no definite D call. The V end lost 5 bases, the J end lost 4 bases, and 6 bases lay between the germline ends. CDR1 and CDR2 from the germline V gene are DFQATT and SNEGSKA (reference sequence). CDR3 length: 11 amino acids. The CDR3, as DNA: TGCAGTGCTTGCGAGTACAATGAGCAGTTCTTC. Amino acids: CSACEYNEQFF.

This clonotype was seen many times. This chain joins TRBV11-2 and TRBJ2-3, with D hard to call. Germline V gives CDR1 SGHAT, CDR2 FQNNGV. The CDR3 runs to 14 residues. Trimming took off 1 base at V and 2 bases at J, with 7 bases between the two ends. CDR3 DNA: TGTGCCAGCAGCTTAGTTGCATTCACAGATACGCAGTATTTT. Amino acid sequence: CASSLVAFTDTQYF.

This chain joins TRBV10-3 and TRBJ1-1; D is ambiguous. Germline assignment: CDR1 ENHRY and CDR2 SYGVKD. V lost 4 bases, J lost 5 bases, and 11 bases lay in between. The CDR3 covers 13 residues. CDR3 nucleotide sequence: TGTGCCATCAGTGGGATTGCTGAAACTGAAGCTTTCTTT. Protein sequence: CAISGIAETEAFF.

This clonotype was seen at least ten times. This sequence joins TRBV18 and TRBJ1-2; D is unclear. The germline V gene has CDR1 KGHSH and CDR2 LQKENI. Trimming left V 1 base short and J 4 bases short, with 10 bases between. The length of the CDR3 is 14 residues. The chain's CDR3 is CASSPRDGTYGYTF. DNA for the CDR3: TGTGCCAGCTCACCACGAGACGGCACCTATGGCTACACCTTC.